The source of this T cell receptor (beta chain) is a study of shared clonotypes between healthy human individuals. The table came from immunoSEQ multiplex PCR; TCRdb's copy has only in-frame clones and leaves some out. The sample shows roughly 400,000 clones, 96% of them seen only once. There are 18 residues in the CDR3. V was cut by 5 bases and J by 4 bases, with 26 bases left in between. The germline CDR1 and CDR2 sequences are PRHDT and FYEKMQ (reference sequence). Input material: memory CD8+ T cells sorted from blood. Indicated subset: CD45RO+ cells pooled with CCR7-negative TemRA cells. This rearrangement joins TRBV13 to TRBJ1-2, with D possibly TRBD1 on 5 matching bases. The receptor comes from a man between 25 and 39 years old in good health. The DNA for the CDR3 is TGTGCCAGCAGCCTACGGGGGAAGTTTGGGGCCCTTAGCTATGGCTACACCTTC. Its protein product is CASSLRGKFGALSYGYTF.